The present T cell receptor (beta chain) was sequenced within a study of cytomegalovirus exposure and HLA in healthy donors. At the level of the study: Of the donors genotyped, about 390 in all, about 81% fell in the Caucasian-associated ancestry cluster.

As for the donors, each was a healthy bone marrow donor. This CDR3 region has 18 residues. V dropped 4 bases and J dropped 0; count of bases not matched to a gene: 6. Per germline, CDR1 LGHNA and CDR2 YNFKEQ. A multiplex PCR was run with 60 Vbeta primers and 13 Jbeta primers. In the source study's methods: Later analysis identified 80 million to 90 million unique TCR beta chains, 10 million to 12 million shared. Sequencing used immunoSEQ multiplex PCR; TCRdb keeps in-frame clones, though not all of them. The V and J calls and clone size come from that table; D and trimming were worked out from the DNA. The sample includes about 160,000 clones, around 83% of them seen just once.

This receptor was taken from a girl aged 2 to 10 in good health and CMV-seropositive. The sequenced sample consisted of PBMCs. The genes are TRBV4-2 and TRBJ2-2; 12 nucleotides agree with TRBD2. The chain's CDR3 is CASSPYTSGGTNTGELFF. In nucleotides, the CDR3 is TGTGCCAGCAGCCCCTATACTAGCGGGGGGACGAACACCGGGGAGCTGTTTTTT.